This TCR beta chain was recorded in a study of blood T cell repertoires in COVID-19 (dated by TCRdb to about 2020). With respect to the entire study: Samples from collaborators originated in the United States, Italy and Spain and spanned both the acute and convalescent phases of COVID-19. The prospective study material was composed of cDNA or gDNA derived from T cells, B-cell-depleted T cells, or PBMCs. The dataset comprised deeply sampled blood TCRbeta repertoires from subjects exposed to, actively infected with, or recovered from COVID-19. A freely available public database, intended as a resource for researchers studying the immune response to SARS-CoV-2, is where the repertoires were released. The samples were drawn from the first 160 participants of the ongoing ImmuneRACE study and from about 1,200 subjects provided by 6 global collaborators. The sample metadata nearly always contained a de-identified subject ID, COVID-19 status, age in years and sex. Where HLA class I and class II types were available, the types were taken from metadata supplied by the sample provider, not from assay-based typing.

The investigation overall reported the following: How much clinical and demographic metadata was included differed by source and by participant, and the metadata was provided uncurated.

Each collaborating institution followed its own protocols to collect whole blood in K2EDTA tubes. Collaborator samples were shipped for TCRbeta analysis as frozen whole blood, isolated PBMCs, or DNA extracted from either sample type. TCRbeta CDR3 regions were amplified from genomic DNA using the immunoSEQ Assay, a bias-controlled multiplex PCR. In the paper's pipeline: Within the assay, amplification of reference gene primers was used to estimate how many nucleated cells each sample contained. To quantify the absolute abundance of each unique TCRbeta CDR3 rearrangement, sequence reads were collapsed and filtered. For each sample, productive Simpson clonality was calculated as the square root of Simpson's diversity index over productive rearrangements. TCRdb limited this immuneACCESS table to in-frame rearrangements with V and J called. A share of clones is missing; checked studies link under half to unresolved V genes, and the rest is unexplained. V, J and clone size were drawn from that table, and D and trimming were deduced from the DNA. The sample table lists about 80,000 clones, roughly three quarters of them with a count of one. The ten largest clones represent about 15% of the sample.

This clone was seen once. Its antigen is still unknown. One end of the junction does not line up with germline, which may come from a read error. Material: peripheral blood. The sequence was obtained from a man between 65 and 85 years old with active or convalescent COVID-19.

The DNA reads as follows: TGTGCCAGCAGAAATTGGGGGGGGCCCCCGTCCGAATGCTTT. This yields the protein CASRNWGGPPSECF. The V and J genes are TRBV6-5 and TRBJ1-1; the D gene is perhaps TRBD1, on 6 matching bases. Reading the germline V gene gives CDR1 MNHEY and CDR2 SVGAGI. Measured from the cysteine to the phenylalanine, the CDR3 is 14 residues long. The only DNA kept is the CDR3, 42 bases in frame from the first base.